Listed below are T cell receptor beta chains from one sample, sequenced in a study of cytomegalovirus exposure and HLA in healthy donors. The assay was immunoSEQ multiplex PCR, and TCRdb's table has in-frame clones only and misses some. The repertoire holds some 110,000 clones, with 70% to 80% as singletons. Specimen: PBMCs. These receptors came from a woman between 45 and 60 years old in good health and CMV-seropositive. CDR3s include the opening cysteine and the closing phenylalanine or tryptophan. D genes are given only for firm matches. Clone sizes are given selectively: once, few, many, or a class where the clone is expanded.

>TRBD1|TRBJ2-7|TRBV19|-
TGTGCCAGTTCTACCGGACAGGGCTCCGAGCAGTACTTC
CASSTGQGSEQYF
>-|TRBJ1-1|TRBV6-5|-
TGTGCCAGCAGTTCCCGGGACTCGAGGGGCACTGAAGCTTTCTTT
CASSSRDSRGTEAFF
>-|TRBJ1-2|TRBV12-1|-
TGTGCCAGCAGCTTTGGGTGGGGACAGTCATATGGCTACACCTTC
CASSFGWGQSYGYTF
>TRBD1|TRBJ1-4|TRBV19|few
TGTGCCAGTACCGACAGGGGATTAGGTGAAAAACTGTTTTTT
CASTDRGLGEKLFF
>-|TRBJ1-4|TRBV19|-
TGTGCCAGTAGTATCCCCCCGGATGAAAAACTGTTTTTT
CASSIPPDEKLFF
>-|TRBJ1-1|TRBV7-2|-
TGTGCCAGCAGCTTAATGCCAGGGAAGGGGAACACTGAAGCTTTCTTT
CASSLMPGKGNTEAFF
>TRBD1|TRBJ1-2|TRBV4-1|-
TGCGCCAGCAGCCAAGCGGAAGGGACAGGGTATGGCTACACCTTC
CASSQAEGTGYGYTF
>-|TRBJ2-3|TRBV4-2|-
TGTGCCAGCAGCCAAGGGACTAGCACAGATACGCAGTATTTT
CASSQGTSTDTQYF
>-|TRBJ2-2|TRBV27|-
TGTGCCAGCAGATCCCCCGGGACAAGGGGCGGGGAGCTGTTTTTT
CASRSPGTRGGELFF
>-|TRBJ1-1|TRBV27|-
TGTGCCAGCAGTTTAATGGAGGGGACTGAAGCTTTCTTT
CASSLMEGTEAFF
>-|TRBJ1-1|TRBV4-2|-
TGTGCCAGCAGCCAAGTCGCCGAGGGAAACACTGAAGCTTTCTTT
CASSQVAEGNTEAFF
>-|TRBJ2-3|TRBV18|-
TGTGCCAGCTCACCACCCGGGATATCTCGACCTGGGGTCGGCACAGATACGCAGTATTTT
CASSPPGISRPGVGTDTQYF
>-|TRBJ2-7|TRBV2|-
TGTGCCAGCATTAGTTACTTCTACGAGCAGTACTTC
CASISYFYEQYF
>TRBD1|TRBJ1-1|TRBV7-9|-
TGTGCCAGCAGCACGGGACAGGTTCGCACTGAAGCTTTCTTT
CASSTGQVRTEAFF